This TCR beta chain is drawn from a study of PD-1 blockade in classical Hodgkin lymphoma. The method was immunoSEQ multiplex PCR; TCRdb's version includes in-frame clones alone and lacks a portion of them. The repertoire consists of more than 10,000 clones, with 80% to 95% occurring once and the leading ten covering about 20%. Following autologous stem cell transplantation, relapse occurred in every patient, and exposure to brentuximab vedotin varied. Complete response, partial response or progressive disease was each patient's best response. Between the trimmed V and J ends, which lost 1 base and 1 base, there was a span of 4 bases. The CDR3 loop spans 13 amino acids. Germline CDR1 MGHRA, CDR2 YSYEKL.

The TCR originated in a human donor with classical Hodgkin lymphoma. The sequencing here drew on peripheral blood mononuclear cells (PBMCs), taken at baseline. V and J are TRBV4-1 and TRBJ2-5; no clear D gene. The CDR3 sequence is CASSQVPQETQYF. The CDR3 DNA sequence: TGCGCCAGCAGCCAAGTTCCCCAAGAGACCCAGTACTTC.